This TCR beta chain was sequenced in a study of human T cells and chemical hapten exposure. Study at large: TCR yields per sample varied, mainly owing to small pooled library volume differences.

Whole blood that had not been fractionated was the source of extracted total RNA. The CDR3 covers 13 residues. Per germline, CDR1 SGDLS and CDR2 YYNGEE. Trimming pared 0 bases from V and 9 bases from J, leaving 7 bases between. The library tagged individual cDNA molecules with unique molecular identifiers. In TCRdb, the 5' RACE reads were re-called with MiXCR into one record per CDR3 protein. The data hold approximately 81,000 distinct CDR3 sequences, with 7% to 8% observed a single time. The chain joins TRBV9 to TRBJ1-6; D gene uncertain. The sequence came from a male donor in good health. Written as DNA, the CDR3 is TGTGCCAGCAGCGTAGCTGTTAGTTCACCCCTCCACTTT. It yields the protein CASSVAVSSPLHF.